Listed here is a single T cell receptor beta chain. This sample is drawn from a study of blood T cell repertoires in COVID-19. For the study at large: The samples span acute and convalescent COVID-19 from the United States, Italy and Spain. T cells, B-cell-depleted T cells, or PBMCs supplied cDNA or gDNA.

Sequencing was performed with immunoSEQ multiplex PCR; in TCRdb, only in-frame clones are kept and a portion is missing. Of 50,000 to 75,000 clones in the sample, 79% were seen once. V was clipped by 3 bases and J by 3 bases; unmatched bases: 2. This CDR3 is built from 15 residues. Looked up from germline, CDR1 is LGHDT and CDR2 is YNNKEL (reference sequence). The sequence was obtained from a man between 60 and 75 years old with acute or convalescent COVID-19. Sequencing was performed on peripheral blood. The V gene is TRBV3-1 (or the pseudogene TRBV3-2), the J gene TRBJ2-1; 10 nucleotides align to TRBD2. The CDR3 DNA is TGTGCCAGCAGCCATTTAGCGGGAGGCTACAATGAGCAGTTCTTC. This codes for CASSHLAGGYNEQFF.